This T cell receptor beta chain was sequenced during a study of blood T cell repertoires in COVID-19. Measured with immunoSEQ multiplex PCR; TCRdb has only the in-frame clones, and not every one. The sample contains about 400,000 clones, just over 85% of which appear only once. Germline-derived CDR1 and CDR2 are MNHNY and SVGAGI (reference sequence). V was clipped by 5 bases and J by 8 bases; unmatched bases: 20. CDR3 length: 17 residues. V is TRBV6-6 and J is TRBJ1-2; 7 bases line up with TRBD1. The sequenced sample was peripheral blood. The TCR comes from a woman aged 25 to 39 with active or convalescent COVID-19. The CDR3 spells CASSPITARQGVEGYTF. CDR3 DNA sequence: TGTGCCAGCAGTCCCATCACCGCAAGACAGGGAGTGGAGGGCTACACCTTC.